The present T cell receptor (beta chain) was sequenced within a study of blood T cell repertoires in COVID-19. Turning to the study itself: COVID-19 samples collected from the United States, Italy and Spain covered acute and convalescent phases. T cells, B-cell-depleted T cells, or PBMCs supplied cDNA or gDNA.

In the original analysis: The assay estimated nucleated cells by amplifying reference gene primers. The assay was immunoSEQ multiplex PCR, and TCRdb's table has in-frame clones only and misses some. V, J and clone size are taken as reported in that table, and D and trimming were inferred from the DNA itself. The data show 70,000 to 90,000 clones, over 80% seen once. This clone is classed as medium-sized. Trimming removed 4 bases at V and 3 bases at J, with 10 bases between. In germline, CDR1 is SGHRS, CDR2 YFSETQ. This CDR3 comprises 13 residues. What was sequenced was peripheral blood. The chain recombines TRBV5-1 with TRBJ1-2; a weak D match, TRBD1 (5 bases). This TCR was recovered from a woman of 80 years or more with acute or convalescent COVID-19. CDR3 sequence (DNA): TGCGCCAGCAGCAACAGGTTGGACTATGGCTACACCTTC. This sequence encodes CASSNRLDYGYTF. Filled out from reference TRBV5-1 and TRBJ1-2, the complete variable domain reads KAGVTQTPRYLIKTRGQQVTLSCSPISGHRSVSWYQQTPGQGLQFLFEYFSETQRNKGNFPGRFSGRQFSNSRSEMNVSTLELGDSALYLCASSNRLDYGYTFGSGTRLTVV.